This T cell receptor (beta chain) was recorded in a study of identical twins' blood T cells. At least ten counts were recorded for this clonotype. Its antigen is still unknown. TCR cDNA libraries were made from RNA using a previously described, modified protocol. Each CDR3 protein is one row after TCRdb ran MiXCR on the 5' RACE reads. Seen here are about 370,000 distinct CDR3 sequences, roughly 31% observed once, and the top ten hold about 6.1%. Study-level points and caveats: Top TCRbeta clonotypes were shared more with twin than unrelated donors. Shared environment remains a possible cause of twin similarity.

Three pairs of healthy female monozygous twins were the donors. The CDR3 spans 13 residues. The germline V and J ends were trimmed by 6 bases and 7 bases, with 15 bases remaining between them. This clonotype was obtained from a woman between 18 and 55 years old in good health. V is TRBV12-3 or TRBV12-4 and J is TRBJ1-1; D is unresolved. The sample comprised PBMCs. This CDR3 is CASRIRGGYEAFF. The CDR3, as DNA: TGTGCCAGCAGAATCCGCGGCGGATATGAAGCTTTCTTT.